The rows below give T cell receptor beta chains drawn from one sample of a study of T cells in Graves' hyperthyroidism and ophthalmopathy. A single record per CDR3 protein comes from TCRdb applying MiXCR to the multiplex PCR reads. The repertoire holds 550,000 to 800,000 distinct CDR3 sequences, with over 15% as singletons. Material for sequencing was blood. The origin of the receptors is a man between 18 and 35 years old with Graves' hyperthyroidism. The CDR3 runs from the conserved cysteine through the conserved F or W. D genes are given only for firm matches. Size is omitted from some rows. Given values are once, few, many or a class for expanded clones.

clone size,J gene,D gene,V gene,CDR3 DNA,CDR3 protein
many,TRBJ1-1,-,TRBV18,TGTGCCAGCTCACCGCGGCAACAGGGGAACACTGAAGCTTTCTTT,CASSPRQQGNTEAFF
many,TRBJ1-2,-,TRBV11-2,TGTGCCAGCAGCTGGGACCGGGCGAGCGGAGGCTACACCTTC,CASSWDRASGGYTF
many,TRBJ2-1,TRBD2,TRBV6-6,TGTGCCAGCAGTTACTTGACGGGAGGGGGCAATGAGCAGTTCTTC,CASSYLTGGGNEQFF
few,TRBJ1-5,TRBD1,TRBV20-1,TGCAGTGCGACCGGGACAGGGCGGCAGCCCCAGCATTTT,CSATGTGRQPQHF
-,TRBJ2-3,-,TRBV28,TGTGCCAGCGGTGCCGTGGGGGTAGCAGATACGCAGTATTTT,CASGAVGVADTQYF
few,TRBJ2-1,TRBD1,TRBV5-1,TGCGCCAGCAGCACCGGGACAGCCAACAATGAGCAGTTCTTC,CASSTGTANNEQFF
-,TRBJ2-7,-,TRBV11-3,TGTGCCAGCAAGAGATCCGGAGCAAACGAGCAGTACTTC,CASKRSGANEQYF
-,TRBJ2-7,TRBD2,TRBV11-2,TGTGCCAGCAGCTTAGAGCTAGCGGGGACCTACGAGCAGTACTTC,CASSLELAGTYEQYF
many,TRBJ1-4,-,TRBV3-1,TGTGCCAGCAGCATCCGAGGGGGTGCAACTAATGAAAAACTGTTTTTT,CASSIRGGATNEKLFF
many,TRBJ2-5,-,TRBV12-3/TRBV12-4,TGTGCCAGCGTCAGCGTAGCTGCAAGAGAGACCCAGTACTTC,CASVSVAARETQYF
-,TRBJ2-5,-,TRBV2,TGTGCCAGCACCGGACAGCCAGAAGAGACCCAGTACTTC,CASTGQPEETQYF
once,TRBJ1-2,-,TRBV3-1,TGTGCCAGCAGCCCAGGCGGAATAGGGGGTATCTATGGCTACACCTTC,CASSPGGIGGIYGYTF
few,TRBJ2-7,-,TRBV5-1,TGCGCCAGCAGCCCAGGGGACCTAATCGTGGGCGAGCAGTACTTC,CASSPGDLIVGEQYF
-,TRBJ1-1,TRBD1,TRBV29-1,TGCAGCGTTGAGGACAGGGTGAACACTGAAGCTTTCTTT,CSVEDRVNTEAFF
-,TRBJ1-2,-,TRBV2,TGTGCCCTCAGTAAGTTCTATGGCTACACCTTC,CALSKFYGYTF
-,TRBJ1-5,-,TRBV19,TGTGCCAGTAGTATAGAAGGTGGTCGTAGGTATCAGCCCCAGCATTTT,CASSIEGGRRYQPQHF
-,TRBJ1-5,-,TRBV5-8,TGTGCCAGCAGCTGGGGTGAGGGGGGAAATCAGCCCCAGCATTTT,CASSWGEGGNQPQHF
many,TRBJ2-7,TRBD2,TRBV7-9,TGTGCCAGCAGCTTAGAGTCAGGGACTAAAGAGCAGTACTTC,CASSLESGTKEQYF
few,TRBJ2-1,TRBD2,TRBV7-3,TGTGCCAGCAGCCTTGTGGGACTAGCGGGGATCAATGAGCAGTTCTTC,CASSLVGLAGINEQFF
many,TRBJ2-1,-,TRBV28,TGTGCCAGCAGGGCTCCGAGGGCGGCTGTCGGGTCCGTTCTGTTCTTC,CASRAPRAAVGSVLFF
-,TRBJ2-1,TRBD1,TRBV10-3,TGTGCCATCACCTCGGAGGACAGGGGGCGAGGGAATGAGCAGTTCTTC,CAITSEDRGRGNEQFF
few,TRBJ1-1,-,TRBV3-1,TGTGCCAGCAGCCAAGATCTGGGACACCTGAACACTGAAGCTTTCTTT,CASSQDLGHLNTEAFF
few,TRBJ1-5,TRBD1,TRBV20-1,TGCAGTGCTTACAGGGGCGACAATCAGCCCCAGCATTTT,CSAYRGDNQPQHF
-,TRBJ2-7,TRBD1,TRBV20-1,TGCAGTGCTCGTATTAATGACAGGGGATACTACGAGCAGTACTTC,CSARINDRGYYEQYF
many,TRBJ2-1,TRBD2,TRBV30,TGTGCCTGGATGTTAGCGGGCAACAATGAGCAGTTCTTC,CAWMLAGNNEQFF
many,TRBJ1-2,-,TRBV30,TGTGCGCGGGACGGCCTGGGAGAAGGCTACACCTTC,CARDGLGEGYTF
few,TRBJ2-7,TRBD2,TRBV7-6,TGTGCCAGCAGCTTAGAAGCGGGGGCCTCCTACGAGCAGTACTTC,CASSLEAGASYEQYF
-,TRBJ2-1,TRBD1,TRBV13,TGCGCCAGCAGCTGGTCCGGGACAGGGGTGGATGAGCAGTTCTTC,CASSWSGTGVDEQFF
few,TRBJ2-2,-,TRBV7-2,TGTGCCAGCAGCTTAATACAGGGCACCGGGGAGCTGTTTTTT,CASSLIQGTGELFF
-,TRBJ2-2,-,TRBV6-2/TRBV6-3,TGTGCCAGCAGCCGCTCCCCTGCGAACACCGGGGAGCTGTTTTTT,CASSRSPANTGELFF
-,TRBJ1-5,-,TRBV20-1,TGCAGTGCTGTACGACCGATTCACAGCAATCAGCCCCAGCATTTT,CSAVRPIHSNQPQHF
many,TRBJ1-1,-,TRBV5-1,TGCGCCAGCAGGCCCGGGACGGTGAACACTGAAGCTTTCTTT,CASRPGTVNTEAFF
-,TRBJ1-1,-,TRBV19,TGTGCCAGTAGTCCTAGGGCGCCGGGCCGGCACATTGAAGCTTTCTTT,CASSPRAPGRHIEAFF
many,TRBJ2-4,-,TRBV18,TGTGCCAGCTCACCACTGCAGGAAAAAAACATTCAGTACTTC,CASSPLQEKNIQYF
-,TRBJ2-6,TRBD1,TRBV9,TGTGCCAGCAGTGCCGGGACAGGGGCTTCTGGGGCCAACGTCCTGACTTTC,CASSAGTGASGANVLTF
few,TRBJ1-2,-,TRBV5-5,TGTGCCAGCAGCTTGGGTATTCAGGGTGCCGGCTACACCTTC,CASSLGIQGAGYTF